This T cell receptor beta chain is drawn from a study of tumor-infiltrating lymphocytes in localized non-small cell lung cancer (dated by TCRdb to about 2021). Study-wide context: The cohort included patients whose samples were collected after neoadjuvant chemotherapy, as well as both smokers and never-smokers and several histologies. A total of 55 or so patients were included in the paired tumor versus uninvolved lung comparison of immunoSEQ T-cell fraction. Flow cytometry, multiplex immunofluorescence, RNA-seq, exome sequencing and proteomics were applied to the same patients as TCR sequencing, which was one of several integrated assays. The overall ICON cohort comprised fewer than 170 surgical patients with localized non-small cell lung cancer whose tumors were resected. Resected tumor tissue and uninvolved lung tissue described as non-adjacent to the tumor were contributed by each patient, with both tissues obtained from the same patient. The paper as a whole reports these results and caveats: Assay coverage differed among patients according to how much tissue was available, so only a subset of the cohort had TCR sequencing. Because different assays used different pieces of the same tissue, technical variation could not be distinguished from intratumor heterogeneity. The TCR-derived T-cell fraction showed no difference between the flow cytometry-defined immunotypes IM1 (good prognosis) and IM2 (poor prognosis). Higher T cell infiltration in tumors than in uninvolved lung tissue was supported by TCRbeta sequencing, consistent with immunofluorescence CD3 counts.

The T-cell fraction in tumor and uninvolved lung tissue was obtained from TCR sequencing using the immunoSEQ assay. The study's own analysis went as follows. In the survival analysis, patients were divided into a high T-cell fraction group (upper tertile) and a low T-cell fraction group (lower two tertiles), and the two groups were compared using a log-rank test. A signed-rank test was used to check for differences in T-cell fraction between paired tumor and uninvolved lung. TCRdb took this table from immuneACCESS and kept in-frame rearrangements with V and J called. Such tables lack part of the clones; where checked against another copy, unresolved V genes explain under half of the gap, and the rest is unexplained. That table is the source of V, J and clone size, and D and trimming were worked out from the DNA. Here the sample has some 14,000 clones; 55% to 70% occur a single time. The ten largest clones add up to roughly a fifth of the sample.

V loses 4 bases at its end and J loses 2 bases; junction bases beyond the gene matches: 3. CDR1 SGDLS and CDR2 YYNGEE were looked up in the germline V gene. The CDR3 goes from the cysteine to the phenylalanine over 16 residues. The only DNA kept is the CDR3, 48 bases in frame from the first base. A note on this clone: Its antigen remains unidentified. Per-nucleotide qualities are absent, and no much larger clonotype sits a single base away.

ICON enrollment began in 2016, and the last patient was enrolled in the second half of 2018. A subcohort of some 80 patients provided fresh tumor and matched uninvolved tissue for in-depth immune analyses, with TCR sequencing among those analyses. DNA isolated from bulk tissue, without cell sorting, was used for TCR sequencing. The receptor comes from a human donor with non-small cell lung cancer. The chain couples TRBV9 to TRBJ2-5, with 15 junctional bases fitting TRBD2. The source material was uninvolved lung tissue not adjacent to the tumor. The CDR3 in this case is CASSTGTSGGQETQYF. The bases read TGTGCCAGCAGCACCGGGACTAGCGGGGGGCAAGAGACCCAGTACTTC. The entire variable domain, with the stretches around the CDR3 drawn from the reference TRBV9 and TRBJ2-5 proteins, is DSGVTQTPKHLITATGQRVTLRCSPRSGDLSVYWYQQSLDQGLQFLIQYYNGEERAKGNILERFSAQQFPDLHSELNLSSLELGDSALYFCASSTGTSGGQETQYFGPGTRLLVL.